This T cell receptor (beta chain) emerged from a study of CD8+ T cells in alopecia areata. As for the study in general: Once tofacitinib had been taken for 6 to 18 months, 6 months off drug followed.

RNA, once extracted, was reverse transcribed into cDNA for use as the sequencing template. Data came from immunoSEQ multiplex PCR; TCRdb stores just in-frame clones and leaves some out. The table has more than 75,000 clones, roughly 41% seen once. Germline V gives CDR1 SQVTM, CDR2 ANQGSEA. V was shortened by 1 base and J by 6 bases, with 14 bases between the two germline ends. The CDR3 is 14 residues long. Study-wide results and caveats: Higher clonality was seen in lesional scalp than in normal scalp, especially in alopecia totalis/universalis.

This clone appeared a few times. The antigen is not known. Peripheral blood samples and lesional scalp punch biopsies were obtained from alopecia areata patients. The source is a human donor with alopecia areata. The genes are TRBV29-1 and TRBJ2-3; D is perhaps TRBD1 (6 bases). The sequenced sample was CD4+ T cells sorted from blood. The CDR3 DNA is TGCAGCGTTGAAGCCCTACAGGGTTGGGATACGCAGTATTTT. Its translation is CSVEALQGWDTQYF.